This note documents a single T cell receptor (beta chain) sequence. Antigen specificity is unknown. The data were obtained in a study of cytotoxic CD8 clonotypes in ibrutinib-treated CLL. Background on the study: There were 11 relapsed/refractory patients and about 14 treatment-naive patients, and around 18 were IGHV unmutated. The study, taken as a whole, reports: Baseline clonality was higher than in age-matched healthy donors and moved in step with circulating CD8+ T-cell counts.

The table came from immunoSEQ multiplex PCR; TCRdb's copy has only in-frame clones and leaves some out. Of approximately 84,000 clones listed, around 83% are singletons. This CDR3 spans 12 amino acids. From germline, CDR1 is PRHDT and CDR2 FYEKMQ (reference sequence). Between the trimmed V and J ends, which lost 1 base and 1 base, there was a span of 2 bases. This specimen was PBMCs, taken before ibrutinib treatment. The chain has TRBV13 and TRBJ2-7; D not resolved. The TCR was taken from a human donor with chronic lymphocytic leukemia. CDR3 coding DNA: TGTGCCAGCAGCTTAGAATCCTACGAGCAGTACTTC. It is translated as CASSLESYEQYF.